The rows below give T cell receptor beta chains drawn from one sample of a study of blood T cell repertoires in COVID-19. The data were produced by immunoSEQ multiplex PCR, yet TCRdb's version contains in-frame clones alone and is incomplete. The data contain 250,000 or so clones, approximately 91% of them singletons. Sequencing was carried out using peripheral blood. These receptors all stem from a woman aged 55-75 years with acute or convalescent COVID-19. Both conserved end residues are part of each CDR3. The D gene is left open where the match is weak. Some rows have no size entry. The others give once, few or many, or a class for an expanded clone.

TGTGCCACCAGTGATAACCTAACCCCAGGGGTCGGGGCGCGGGAGACCCAGTACTTC CATSDNLTPGVGARETQYF TRBJ2-5 TRBV24-1 NA 19 NA
TGTGCCAGCAGCTTGGTGGGACAGGGCCAAGAGACCCAGTACTTC CASSLVGQGQETQYF TRBJ2-5 TRBV5-4 TRBD1 15 NA
TGTGCCATCAGGAGGACAGGGGACAATCAGCCCCAGCATTTT CAIRRTGDNQPQHF TRBJ1-5 TRBV10-3 TRBD1 14 NA
TGTGCCAGCAGTAGAGGGACATCAGATACGCAGTATTTT CASSRGTSDTQYF TRBJ2-3 TRBV27 NA 13 NA
TGTGCCAGCAGTTTATCCGCGGGCTCTGGAAACACCATATATTTT CASSLSAGSGNTIYF TRBJ1-3 TRBV27 NA 15 few
TGCGCCAGCAGCGTTCGGGGACAGGCCATTAATGAGCAGTTCTTC CASSVRGQAINEQFF TRBJ2-1 TRBV5-1 TRBD1 15 NA
TGTGCCAGCAGTTTATCGGGACAGGGGAACTCTCATGGCTACACCTTC CASSLSGQGNSHGYTF TRBJ1-2 TRBV27 TRBD1 16 NA
TGTGCCAGCAGCCTAAAGACAGGTTCTAGTGAAAAACTGTTTTTT CASSLKTGSSEKLFF TRBJ1-4 TRBV5-6 NA 15 NA
TGTGCCAGCCGAAGGGGTGATTCACCCCTCCACTTT CASRRGDSPLHF TRBJ1-6 TRBV12-3/TRBV12-4 NA 12 NA
TGTGCCAGCAGCTTTACTATTGACAGGGGTTATGGCTACACCTTC CASSFTIDRGYGYTF TRBJ1-2 TRBV7-2 TRBD1 15 NA
TGTGCCTTAAACAGGGCCTTGAACACTGAAGCTTTCTTT CALNRALNTEAFF TRBJ1-1 TRBV30 NA 13 NA
TGTGCCAGCAGTCCGCTAGATATGGACAGGTGGATAGGCTACACCTTC CASSPLDMDRWIGYTF TRBJ1-2 TRBV14 TRBD1 16 NA
TGTGCCAGCAGTGAACAGACAGGGGGGTACGGCAATCAGCCCCAGCATTTT CASSEQTGGYGNQPQHF TRBJ1-5 TRBV6-1 TRBD1 17 NA
TGTGCCAGCAGCCAAGGCAGGGCCTCCTACGAGCAGTACTTC CASSQGRASYEQYF TRBJ2-7 TRBV4-2 NA 14 NA
TGTGCCACCAGCAGAGACCTAGGCTCCTACAATGAGCAGTTCTTC CATSRDLGSYNEQFF TRBJ2-1 TRBV15 NA 15 NA
TGTGCCAGCAGCAATACCGGACAGGGGCTGGCCGGGGAGCTGTTTTTT CASSNTGQGLAGELFF TRBJ2-2 TRBV28 TRBD1 16 NA
TGTGCCAGCAGCTTAGGCCGGCGGGGACAAGAGACCCAGTACTTC CASSLGRRGQETQYF TRBJ2-5 TRBV7-6 NA 15 NA
TGTGCCATCGGGCGGGATTCTGGAAACACCATATATTTT CAIGRDSGNTIYF TRBJ1-3 TRBV10-3 NA 13 NA
TGTGCCAGTAGTACAGGACTAGCAACCTACAATGAGCAGTTCTTC CASSTGLATYNEQFF TRBJ2-1 TRBV19 TRBD2 15 once
TGTGCCAGCAGTTTAAGCGGGGCTAACTATGGCTACACCTTC CASSLSGANYGYTF TRBJ1-2 TRBV28 NA 14 NA
TGTGCCAGCAGCCAACTTAGCGGTCTAAAGACCCAGTACTTC CASSQLSGLKTQYF TRBJ2-5 TRBV4-2 NA 14 NA
TGTGCCAGCTCAAAGGGCAGGGGTGGAACTAATGAAAAACTGTTTTTT CASSKGRGGTNEKLFF TRBJ1-4 TRBV18 NA 16 NA
TGTGCCAGCGGCAGCTGGCAGGGCCAAGAGACCCAGTACTTC CASGSWQGQETQYF TRBJ2-5 TRBV7-2 NA 14 NA
TGTGCCAGTAGTGCCCGGGGAGACTATGGCTACACCTTC CASSARGDYGYTF TRBJ1-2 TRBV19 NA 13 NA
TGTGCCAGCAGCACCGGGACTCGGATCCTGGAGCAGTACTTC CASSTGTRILEQYF TRBJ2-7 TRBV6-5 NA 14 NA
TGTGCCAGCAGTTCCCGGGGGGGCTACTATGGCTACACCTTC CASSSRGGYYGYTF TRBJ1-2 TRBV27 NA 14 once
TGTGCCAGCAGCTTAGCTCCCTATAATTCACCCCTCCACTTT CASSLAPYNSPLHF TRBJ1-6 TRBV11-2 NA 14 NA
TGTGCCAGCAGCTTACGGTCAGGAAGGGGGTACAATGAGCAGTTCTTC CASSLRSGRGYNEQFF TRBJ2-1 TRBV11-3 NA 16 NA
TGTGCCAGCAGTCTATATCAGGGCGTTCTGATCTACGAGCAGTACTTC CASSLYQGVLIYEQYF TRBJ2-7 TRBV28 NA 16 many
TGTGCCAGCTCACCAAACCGGGGGGCGACTCAAGAGACCCAGTACTTC CASSPNRGATQETQYF TRBJ2-5 TRBV18 NA 16 NA
TGCAGCGTCGGCCGGGACTCCTACTACGAGCAGTACTTC CSVGRDSYYEQYF TRBJ2-7 TRBV29-1 NA 13 NA
TGTGCCACCAGTGATTCATACAGGGAGAATTCACCCCTCCACTTT CATSDSYRENSPLHF TRBJ1-6 TRBV24-1 NA 15 NA
TGTGCCAGCGTTGACAGGAGCTCCTACAATGAGCAGTTCTTC CASVDRSSYNEQFF TRBJ2-1 TRBV2 NA 14 NA
TGTGCCAGCAGCCAAGATTGGCGGCATAATTCACCCCTCCACTTT CASSQDWRHNSPLHF TRBJ1-6 TRBV4-2 NA 15 few
TGTGCCAGCATAATTCGCGTTGACGAGCAGTACTTC CASIIRVDEQYF TRBJ2-7 TRBV2 NA 12 NA
TGTGCCAGCAGTTGGGCAAGCTCCTATAATTCACCCCTCCACTTT CASSWASSYNSPLHF TRBJ1-6 TRBV6-5 NA 15 NA
TGTGCCAGCAGCCAGGTGACAGGGGGCTTGGGAGGCTACACCTTC CASSQVTGGLGGYTF TRBJ1-2 TRBV28 TRBD1 15 NA
TGTGCCAGCAGCTCCTCGGGTGGGAGCACTGAAGCTTTCTTT CASSSSGGSTEAFF TRBJ1-1 TRBV7-9 NA 14 few
TGTGCCAGCAGTGGACAGGGGTCGGGGCGGGCCTATGGCTACACCTTC CASSGQGSGRAYGYTF TRBJ1-2 TRBV27 TRBD1 16 NA
TGTGCCAGCAGTCCCCTAGGGGGGGGAAATGAAAAACTGTTTTTT CASSPLGGGNEKLFF TRBJ1-4 TRBV6-5 NA 15 once
TGTGCCAGCAGTTATTCACGGTGGGCTAATCAGCCCCAGCATTTT CASSYSRWANQPQHF TRBJ1-5 TRBV6-5 NA 15 NA
TGTGCCAGGACTAGCGGGGGACCGTGGTACCAAGAGACCCAGTACTTC CARTSGGPWYQETQYF TRBJ2-5 TRBV2 TRBD2 16 NA
TGCAGCGTTGGGACCACTAGCGGGGGCCACACCGGGGAGCTGTTTTTT CSVGTTSGGHTGELFF TRBJ2-2 TRBV29-1 TRBD2 16 few
TGTGCCAGCAGCCAAGAAAGTGGGAGGGCTAGCACAGATACGCAGTATTTT CASSQESGRASTDTQYF TRBJ2-3 TRBV14 TRBD2 17 once
TGTGCCAGCATGAACCGGGTACTCTGGCGCTACACCTTC CASMNRVLWRYTF TRBJ1-2 TRBV28 NA 13 NA
TGTGCCAGCCACCCGGGACACTTCTCGGATACGCAGTATTTT CASHPGHFSDTQYF TRBJ2-3 TRBV6-5 NA 14 NA
TGTGCCACCTCGGCGGGGGCCCCCGAGACCCAGTACTTC CATSAGAPETQYF TRBJ2-5 TRBV30 NA 13 NA
TGTGCCAGCAGCGTAGACGACAGGCGCACCGGGGAGCTGTTTTTT CASSVDDRRTGELFF TRBJ2-2 TRBV9 NA 15 NA
TGTGCCAGCAGCCATTCGAGGGGGCGGATTTCACCCCTCCACTTT CASSHSRGRISPLHF TRBJ1-6 TRBV3-1/TRBV3-2 TRBD1 15 once
TGTGCCTGGAGCCCAGGGGTTAGCAATCAGCCCCAGCATTTT CAWSPGVSNQPQHF TRBJ1-5 TRBV30 NA 14 NA
TGTGCCAGCAGTCTAACGCTGGGACAGCCGAACACTGAAGCTTTCTTT CASSLTLGQPNTEAFF TRBJ1-1 TRBV28 TRBD1 16 NA
TGTGCCAGCAGCTTAGTCGGACTAGCTATGGCCCAGTACTTC CASSLVGLAMAQYF TRBJ2-5 TRBV7-2 TRBD2 14 NA